Following are 22 T cell receptor beta chains from one sample sequenced in a study of blood T cell repertoires in COVID-19. The repertoire was sequenced with immunoSEQ multiplex PCR; TCRdb's copy has only in-frame clones and lacks some. The data hold 400,000 or so clones, with approximately 90% observed a single time. Input material: peripheral blood. Receptors were obtained from a man between 18 and 35 years old with COVID-19, enrolled during active disease.

This chain joins TRBV6-5 and TRBJ2-1; 9 bases fit TRBD2. Germline V lookup: CDR1 MNHEY, CDR2 SVGAGI. J was trimmed by 9 bases and V by 2 bases; bases with no gene match: 8. This CDR3 comprises 15 residues. The CDR3 protein is CASSYVRGGALEQFF. The CDR3 DNA reads as TGTGCCAGCAGTTACGTGCGCGGGGGGGCCCTTGAGCAGTTCTTC.

The chain links TRBV5-1 to TRBJ2-7; D might be TRBD2 (5 bases). CDR1 is SGHRS, CDR2 YFSETQ, per germline. The CDR3 has 15 amino acids. V was trimmed by 0 bases and J by 5 bases, leaving 15 bases between them. The DNA for the CDR3 is TGCGCCAGCAGCTTGGACCTCGGGGTCCGCAACGAGCAGTACTTC. Translation gives CASSLDLGVRNEQYF.

The chain has TRBV7-9 and TRBJ1-1; TRBD1 is a possible D gene (6 bases). Trimming pared 5 bases from V and 3 bases from J, leaving 19 bases between. Germline CDR1 reads SEHNR; CDR2 reads FQNEAQ (reference sequence). The CDR3 length is 16 residues. The CDR3 coding sequence is TGTGCCAGCAGCGTTTCACAGGGAGATGGGGACACTGAAGCTTTCTTT. This gives the protein CASSVSQGDGDTEAFF.

This chain joins TRBV2 and TRBJ2-7, with TRBD2 identical over 8 bases. Germline assignment: CDR1 SNHLY and CDR2 FYNNEI. J lost 7 bases, V lost 8 bases, and 10 bases had no gene match. The CDR3 runs 13 residues. The CDR3 coding sequence is TGTGCCAGCCAGGGGACTAGAAATTATGAGCAGTACTTC. Translation gives CASQGTRNYEQYF.

This clone was detected many times. The chain recombines TRBV30 with TRBJ1-5; D is undetermined. V lost 0 bases and J lost 4, with 13 bases in between. CDR3 length equals 15 residues. The V gene's germline CDR1 is GTSNPN and CDR2 SVGIG (reference sequence). The DNA of the CDR3 is TGTGCCTGGAGTGTATTACTAGGGTTGAATCAGCCCCAGCATTTT. Translating it yields CAWSVLLGLNQPQHF.

Points on this clone: At the DNA level, this CDR3 is encoded by other sequences in the same sample as well. The chain carries TRBV11-2 and TRBJ2-3, with TRBD2 as a possible D gene (5 bases). The CDR3 loop spans 12 amino acids. Germline V gene lookup returns CDR1 SGHAT and CDR2 FQNNGV. V lost 5 bases and J 6 bases, leaving 9 bases between the germline ends. CDR3 nucleotide sequence: TGTGCCAGCAGCCTAATAGCGGATACGCAGTATTTT. Its translation: CASSLIADTQYF. The whole variable domain, filled in from reference TRBV11-2 and TRBJ2-3, reads EAGVAQSPRYKIIEKRQSVAFWCNPISGHATLYWYQQILGQGPKLLIQFQNNGVVDDSQLPKDRFSAERLKGVDSTLKIQPAKLEDSAVYLCASSLIADTQYFGPGTRLTVL.

This clone was seen at least ten times. The chain combines TRBV21-1 with TRBJ2-7; the table assigns TRBD1, which was not confirmed against the DNA. TRBV21-1 is a known pseudogene. The CDR3 spans 16 residues. The CDR3 loop reads CASSKWRRQALYEQYF. The CDR3 DNA is TGTGCCAGCAGCAAATGGCGAAGACAGGCTTTGTACGAGCAGTACTTC.

This chain links TRBV5-1 with TRBJ2-7, with TRBD2 matching 8 bases. The CDR3 has 14 amino acids. Per germline, CDR1 SGHRS and CDR2 YFSETQ. The V and J ends lost 3 bases and 0 bases, in that order; junction bases with no gene match: 2. The CDR3 reads CASSWGTSSYEQYF. The CDR3 bases are TGCGCCAGCAGCTGGGGGACTAGCTCCTACGAGCAGTACTTC.

V is TRBV25-1 and J is TRBJ2-7; possibly TRBD2 for D (6 bases). The CDR3 length is 15 residues. Germline values: CDR1 MGHDK, CDR2 SYGVNS. V was cut by 1 base and J by 5 bases, with 15 bases left in between. CDR3 loop: CASSESGGRGDEQYF. The CDR3 DNA sequence: TGTGCCAGCAGTGAATCTGGAGGGAGAGGGGACGAGCAGTACTTC.

This chain's CDR3 is CASSQGPWGREGSYEQYF. The CDR3 nucleotides are TGTGCCAGCAGCCAAGGCCCCTGGGGGCGGGAGGGCTCCTACGAGCAGTACTTC. The V and J genes are TRBV14 and TRBJ2-7; TRBD2 matches 9 bases. Germline V CDR1 and CDR2: SGHDN, FVKESK. There are 18 residues in the CDR3. Trimming cost V 1 base and J 0 bases; bases outside gene matches: 10.

This clone was seen a handful of times. The gene calls are TRBV12-3 or TRBV12-4 and TRBJ2-1; no clear D. CDR3 size: 10 residues. Trimming shortened V by 5 bases and J by 8 bases, and 4 bases separated the two germline ends. CDR3: CASSLYEQFF. The CDR3 DNA sequence: TGTGCCAGCAGTCTCTATGAGCAGTTCTTC.

The J gene is TRBJ1-5, the V gene TRBV6-2 or TRBV6-3, with TRBD1 identical over 7 bases. Looked up from germline, CDR1 is MNHEY and CDR2 is SVGEGT. The CDR3 runs to 19 residues. Trimming removed 2 bases from V and 7 bases from J; junction bases left unmatched: 20. CDR3 sequence (DNA): TGTGCCAGCAGTTACCAAACCCAGGACAGGAGGGTATCTGAACAGCCCCAGCATTTT. Residues: CASSYQTQDRRVSEQPQHF.

This clone appeared a single time. This chain connects TRBV30 to TRBJ1-2, with a weak D call TRBD1 (5 bases). CDR1 is GTSNPN, CDR2 SVGIG, per germline (reference sequence). The CDR3 consists of 14 residues. V dropped 0 bases and J dropped 4 bases, with 12 bases sitting between them. The DNA of the CDR3 is TGTGCCTGGAGTGTATTGGCAGGGTTCTATGGCTACACCTTC. It translates to CAWSVLAGFYGYTF.

The chain recombines TRBV5-1 with TRBJ2-5; 13 nucleotides agree with TRBD2. V gave up 0 bases and J gave up 4 bases; unmatched junction bases: 3. This CDR3 contains 16 residues. The germline CDR1 and CDR2 sequences are SGHRS and YFSETQ. CDR3 nucleotide sequence: TGCGCCAGCAGCTTGGCGACTAGCGGGGGGACAGAGACCCAGTACTTC. Its translation is CASSLATSGGTETQYF.

The genes are TRBV11-1 and TRBJ2-1, with TRBD2 matching over 8 bases. The CDR3 length is 14 residues. After removal of 5 bases from V and 5 bases from J, the junction contained 5 bases not matched to a gene. Germline assignment: CDR1 SGHAT and CDR2 FQDESV (reference sequence). The CDR3, as DNA: TGTGCCAGCAGCGTTAGCGGGAACCACAATGAGCAGTTCTTC. Protein: CASSVSGNHNEQFF. The variable domain in full, completed from reference TRBV11-1 and TRBJ2-1, reads EAEVAQSPRYKITEKSQAVAFWCDPISGHATLYWYRQILGQGPELLVQFQDESVVDDSQLPKDRFSAERLKGVDSTLKIQPAELGDSAMYLCASSVSGNHNEQFFGPGTRLTVL.

The chain is built from TRBV7-9 and TRBJ2-2; no clear D gene. The CDR3 is 16 residues long. Germline CDR1 SEHNR, CDR2 FQNEAQ (reference sequence). V dropped 1 base and J dropped 4 bases, with 13 bases sitting between them. DNA for the CDR3: TGTGCCAGCAGCTTAGGAACAGTAGGTGCCACCGGGGAGCTGTTTTTT. Translating it yields CASSLGTVGATGELFF.

J is TRBJ1-1 and V is TRBV5-4; the D gene is possibly TRBD1 (5 bases). Trimming stripped 4 bases from V and 0 bases from J, with 13 bases between. Germline V gene data show CDR1 as SGHNT and CDR2 as YYREEE (reference sequence). There are 15 residues in the CDR3. The DNA of the CDR3 is TGTGCCAGCAGCCCCGGGGGAAAAATGAACACTGAAGCTTTCTTT. It encodes CASSPGGKMNTEAFF.

J is TRBJ2-3 and V is TRBV6-5, with D unclear. The CDR3 totals 13 residues. Looked up from germline, CDR1 is MNHEY and CDR2 is SVGAGI. V lost 7 bases to trimming and J lost 1 base, with 9 bases between them. The CDR3 DNA follows: TGTGCCAGCAACCCTACAGGCACAGATACGCAGTATTTT. Residues: CASNPTGTDTQYF.

The chain joins TRBV7-9 to TRBJ2-5, with TRBD2 matching over 11 bases. The CDR3 runs to 15 residues. Losses at the gene ends were 5 bases for V and 0 bases for J; bases not matched to a gene: 2. Germline V lookup: CDR1 SEHNR, CDR2 FQNEAQ (reference sequence). CDR3 in DNA: TGTGCCAGCAGCCCTAGCGGGGGGTACCAAGAGACCCAGTACTTC. Amino acids: CASSPSGGYQETQYF.

This sequence joins TRBV27 and TRBJ1-6; TRBD1 might be the D (5 bases). The V and J ends lost 0 bases and 2 bases respectively, with 11 bases between them. Germline lookup yields CDR1 MNHEY and CDR2 SMNVEV (reference sequence). The CDR3 runs 17 residues. CDR3 coding DNA: TGTGCCAGCAGTTTATCGAGGAGGGGCCCCTATAATTCACCCCTCCACTTT. Translated: CASSLSRRGPYNSPLHF.

V is TRBV4-2 and J is TRBJ1-1, with 7 bases lining up with TRBD1. The CDR3 sequence is 16 residues long. Trimming took 0 bases from V and 0 from J; bases not matched to a gene: 4. Germline CDR1 reads LGHNA; CDR2 reads YNFKEQ. The CDR3 is CASSQDGTGVNTEAFF. The CDR3 coding sequence is TGTGCCAGCAGCCAAGATGGTACAGGGGTGAACACTGAAGCTTTCTTT.

The chain links TRBV3-1 (or the pseudogene TRBV3-2) to TRBJ1-6; D is undetermined. CDR1 is LGHDT and CDR2 is YNNKEL in the germline V gene (reference sequence). The CDR3 loop spans 13 amino acids. Deletions cut 0 bases from V and 11 bases from J, with 8 bases between. The CDR3 region is CASSQDGGTPLHF. CDR3 DNA: TGTGCCAGCAGCCAAGACGGAGGCACACCCCTCCACTTT.